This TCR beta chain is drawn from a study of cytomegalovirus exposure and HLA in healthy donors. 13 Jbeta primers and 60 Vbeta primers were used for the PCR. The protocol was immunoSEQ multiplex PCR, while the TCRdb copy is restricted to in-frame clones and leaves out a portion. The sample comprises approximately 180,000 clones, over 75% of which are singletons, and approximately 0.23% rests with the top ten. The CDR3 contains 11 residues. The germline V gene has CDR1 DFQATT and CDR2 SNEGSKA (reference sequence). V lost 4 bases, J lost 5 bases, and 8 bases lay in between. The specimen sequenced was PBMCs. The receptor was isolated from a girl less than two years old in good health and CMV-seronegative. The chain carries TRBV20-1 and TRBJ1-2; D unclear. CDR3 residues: CSATADYGYTF. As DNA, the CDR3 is TGCAGTGCTACAGCGGATTATGGCTACACCTTC.